Described below is a single T cell receptor (beta chain) sequence and its context. Generated by immunoSEQ multiplex PCR, the TCRdb table keeps only in-frame clones and is missing some. The repertoire has over 250,000 clones, approximately 85% of them found once; the top ten carry roughly 0.8%. These data belong to a study of blood T cell repertoires in COVID-19. V lost 6 bases and J lost 6, with 14 bases in between. The CDR3 covers 12 residues. Germline loops: CDR1 SQVTM, CDR2 ANQGSEA. This sequence originates from a woman in her 30s with acute or convalescent COVID-19. The specimen was peripheral blood. The chain is built from TRBV29-1 and TRBJ1-1; perhaps TRBD1 as D (6 bases). This chain's CDR3 is CSVITGSAEAFF. The CDR3 nucleotides are TGCAGCGTAATCACAGGGTCCGCTGAAGCTTTCTTT.